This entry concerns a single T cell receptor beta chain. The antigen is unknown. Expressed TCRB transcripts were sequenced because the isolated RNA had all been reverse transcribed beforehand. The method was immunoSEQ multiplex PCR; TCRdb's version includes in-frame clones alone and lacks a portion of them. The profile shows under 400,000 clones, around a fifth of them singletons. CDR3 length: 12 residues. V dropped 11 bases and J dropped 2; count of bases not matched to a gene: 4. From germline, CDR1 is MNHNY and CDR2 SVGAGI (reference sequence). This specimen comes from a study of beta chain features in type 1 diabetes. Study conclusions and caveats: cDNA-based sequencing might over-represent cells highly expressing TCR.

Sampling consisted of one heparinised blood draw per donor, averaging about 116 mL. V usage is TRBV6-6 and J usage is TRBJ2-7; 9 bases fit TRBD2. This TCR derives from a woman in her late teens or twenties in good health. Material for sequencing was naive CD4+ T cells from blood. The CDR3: CAAGLAAYEQYF. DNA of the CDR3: TGTGCCGCGGGACTAGCAGCCTACGAGCAGTACTTC.